One and the same sample provided the 23 T cell receptor beta chains below, sequenced in a study of T cell clones after liver transplantation. TCRdb keeps only in-frame clones here, not all; method: immunoSEQ multiplex PCR. The sample has 16,000 or so clones; 80% to 90% are singletons. Sequencing was performed on CD8+ T cells from blood, taken around 42 months after liver transplant. The source of these receptors is a human patient who received a liver transplant. The graft donor may account for some of the T cells.

This clone was seen more than once but under ten times. This chain joins TRBV7-9 and TRBJ2-7; TRBD1 matches 9 bases. The germline V gene encodes CDR1 SEHNR and CDR2 FQNEAQ (reference sequence). This CDR3 has 14 amino acids. V dropped 5 bases and J dropped 3; count of bases not matched to a gene: 5. The CDR3 region has the DNA TGTGCCAGCAGCCCCGGGACAGGGTTCTACGAGCAGTACTTC. It encodes CASSPGTGFYEQYF.

V gene TRBV9 combines with J gene TRBJ2-5; D possibly matches TRBD1 or TRBD2 (6 bases each). Trimming removed 3 bases at V and 5 bases at J, with 17 bases between. This CDR3 contains 15 residues. Looked up from germline, CDR1 is SGDLS and CDR2 is YYNGEE. The CDR3 DNA reads as TGTGCCAGCAGCGCCTTCGGGGGCCCAAGGGAGACCCAGTACTTC. The encoded protein is CASSAFGGPRETQYF. Together with reference TRBV9 and TRBJ2-5, the CDR3 gives the full variable domain: DSGVTQTPKHLITATGQRVTLRCSPRSGDLSVYWYQQSLDQGLQFLIQYYNGEERAKGNILERFSAQQFPDLHSELNLSSLELGDSALYFCASSAFGGPRETQYFGPGTRLLVL.

The chain employs TRBV27 and TRBJ2-1, with D perhaps TRBD1 (6 bases). The V end was cut by 6 bases, the J end by 7 bases, with 13 bases between. The CDR3 has 13 residues. Germline V lookup: CDR1 MNHEY, CDR2 SMNVEV (reference sequence). CDR3: CASRERGWNEQFF. CDR3 nucleotide sequence: TGTGCCAGCAGGGAGAGGGGGTGGAATGAGCAGTTCTTC.

This chain connects TRBV27 to TRBJ2-5; 7 nucleotides line up with TRBD2. The germline CDR1 and CDR2 sequences are MNHEY and SMNVEV (reference sequence). The CDR3 is made up of 11 amino acids. V gave up 6 bases and J gave up 7 bases; unmatched junction bases: 2. CDR3 amino acids: CASRGGRTQYF. The CDR3 region has the DNA TGTGCCAGCAGGGGAGGGCGGACCCAGTACTTC.

The rearrangement joins TRBV19 to TRBJ1-2; 7 positions agree with TRBD1. The CDR3 has 16 amino acids. Germline CDR1 and CDR2: LNHDA and SQIVND (reference sequence). The DNA of the CDR3 is TGTGGGCGAGAGGGGGCGCTCCCCCCCTGCTTCTATGGCTACACCTTC. As protein: CGREGALPPCFYGYTF. Looking up the rest from reference TRBV19 and TRBJ1-2 gives the full variable domain: DGGITQSPKYLFRKEGQNVTLSCEQNLNHDAMYWYRQDPGQGLRLIYYSQIVNDFQKGDIAEGYSVSREKKESFPLTVTSAQKNPTAFYLCGREGALPPCFYGYTFGSGTRLTVV.

The chain recombines TRBV5-6 with TRBJ2-2; D not certain. Trimming shortened V by 0 bases and J by 6 bases, and 6 bases separated the two germline ends. The CDR3 loop spans 13 amino acids. The germline gives CDR1 SGHDT, CDR2 YYEEEE. The CDR3 region has the DNA TGTGCCAGCAGCTTGGGAGGACCCGGGGAGCTGTTTTTT. Translating it yields CASSLGGPGELFF.

This chain joins TRBV18 and TRBJ1-1; the D gene is possibly TRBD1 (6 bases). The CDR3 is 15 amino acids. The V end was cut by 0 bases, the J end by 3 bases, with 11 bases between. CDR1 is KGHSH and CDR2 is LQKENI in the germline V gene. This chain's CDR3 is CASSPPGHRDTEAFF. The CDR3 coding sequence is TGTGCCAGCTCACCACCGGGACACCGTGACACTGAAGCTTTCTTT.

This chain links TRBV28 with TRBJ1-5, with a tentative D call TRBD1 (5 bases). CDR1 and CDR2 (germline): MDHEN, SYDVKM. The CDR3 extends over 13 amino acids. The germline V and J ends were trimmed by 3 bases and 6 bases, with 9 bases remaining between them. CDR3 sequence (DNA): TGTGCCAGCAGTTTTTGGGGCGGTCAGCCCCAGCATTTT. As protein: CASSFWGGQPQHF.

The V and J genes are TRBV29-1 and TRBJ1-1; D is perhaps TRBD1 (6 bases). Germline V gene lookup returns CDR1 SQVTM and CDR2 ANQGSEA. V was pared by 3 bases and J by 3 bases, with 8 bases between. The length of the CDR3 is 12 residues. CDR3 nucleotides: TGCAGCGTTGATAAGGGGGACACTGAAGCTTTCTTT. Its protein product is CSVDKGDTEAFF.

This chain joins TRBV6-6 and TRBJ2-3; D gene uncertain. The germline V and J ends were trimmed by 2 bases and 3 bases, with 9 bases remaining between them. Looked up from germline, CDR1 is MNHNY and CDR2 is SVGAGI (reference sequence). This CDR3 has 14 amino acids. The CDR3 reads CASSYPNPTDTQYF. The CDR3 DNA reads TGTGCCAGCAGTTACCCAAACCCAACAGATACGCAGTATTTT.

CDR3 nucleotide sequence: TGTGCCAGCAGTTTTCAGGGGGGAACCACAGATACGCAGTATTTT. Amino acids: CASSFQGGTTDTQYF. V is TRBV27 and J is TRBJ2-3; tentative D call: TRBD1 (7 bases). V dropped 3 bases and J dropped 2 bases, with 12 bases sitting between them. The CDR3 is made up of 15 amino acids. Per germline, CDR1 MNHEY and CDR2 SMNVEV (reference sequence).

V is TRBV10-1 and J is TRBJ2-4; D call uncertain. With 3 bases removed from V and 1 base from J, the gap between germline ends came to 7 bases. CDR1 and CDR2 (germline): WNHNN, SYGVQD (reference sequence). CDR3 size: 14 residues. This chain's CDR3 is CASSDGSAKNIQYF. DNA of the CDR3: TGCGCCAGCAGTGATGGGTCTGCCAAAAACATTCAGTACTTC.

The chain uses TRBV13 and TRBJ1-2, with 7 positions matching TRBD1. The ends lost 7 bases at V and 12 bases at J; junction bases unmatched: 17. The CDR3 is 14 amino acids. Germline values: CDR1 PRHDT, CDR2 FYEKMQ (reference sequence). The CDR3 loop reads CASTSFRGQSDHTF. The CDR3 DNA is TGTGCCAGCACCTCCTTTAGGGGGCAGTCGGATCACACCTTC. The complete variable domain, with remaining parts taken from reference TRBV13 and TRBJ1-2, reads AAGVIQSPRHLIKEKRETATLKCYPIPRHDTVYWYQQGPGQDPQFLISFYEKMQSDKGSIPDRFSAQQFSDYHSELNMSSLELGDSALYFCASTSFRGQSDHTFGSGTRLTVV.

The gene calls are TRBV9 and TRBJ2-3; D is uncertain. Deletions cut 1 base from V and 3 bases from J, with 12 bases between. Germline V gene sequence: CDR1 SGDLS, CDR2 YYNGEE. This CDR3 spans 15 amino acids. In nucleotides, the CDR3 is TGTGCCAGCAGCGTATCGGACCAGAGGACAGATACGCAGTATTTT. Its protein product is CASSVSDQRTDTQYF.

The chain links TRBV28 to TRBJ2-7; possibly TRBD2 for D (6 bases). V was clipped by 4 bases and J by 4 bases, with 17 bases between them. Germline V lookup: CDR1 MDHEN, CDR2 SYDVKM. The CDR3 has 15 residues. The chain's CDR3 is CASSSLLGGSYEQYF. CDR3 sequence (DNA): TGTGCCAGCAGTTCCCTGCTAGGAGGGTCTTACGAGCAGTACTTC.

This clone is a singleton in its sample. The rearrangement joins TRBV28 to TRBJ2-2; D might be TRBD1 (5 bases). The length of the CDR3 is 14 residues. Germline lookup yields CDR1 MDHEN and CDR2 SYDVKM. V was pared by 7 bases and J by 1 base, with 10 bases between. The CDR3: CASNGALNTGELFF. In nucleotides, the CDR3 is TGTGCCAGCAATGGGGCTTTGAACACCGGGGAGCTGTTTTTT.

The V gene is TRBV27, the J gene TRBJ2-7; D remains unclear. Germline V gene sequence: CDR1 MNHEY, CDR2 SMNVEV (reference sequence). The CDR3 has 13 amino acids. With 4 bases removed from V and 7 bases from J, the gap between germline ends came to 14 bases. The CDR3 loop reads CASSWLGLEEQYF. CDR3 nucleotide sequence: TGTGCCAGCAGTTGGCTGGGTTTAGAAGAGCAGTACTTC.

The chain combines TRBV5-4 with TRBJ1-1; D is unresolved. V dropped 10 bases and J dropped 1 base, with 17 bases sitting between them. The CDR3 contains 14 residues. Germline-derived CDR1 and CDR2 are SGHNT and YYREEE (reference sequence). CDR3 loop: CAGVIWGANTEAFF. The CDR3 region has the DNA TGTGCCGGGGTTATCTGGGGAGCGAACACTGAAGCTTTCTTT.

V usage is TRBV5-6 and J usage is TRBJ2-3; maybe TRBD2 (5 bases). The CDR3 has 16 amino acids. CDR1 is SGHDT and CDR2 is YYEEEE in the germline V gene. The germline V and J ends were trimmed by 5 bases and 3 bases, with 19 bases remaining between them. The CDR3 DNA follows: TGTGCCAGCAGGGCGTGGGGTGGCGGGCGGACAGATACGCAGTATTTT. Encoded protein: CASRAWGGGRTDTQYF.

The V and J genes are TRBV7-6 and TRBJ1-1, with 10 bases identical to TRBD1. With 5 bases clipped from V and 5 bases from J, the junction kept 11 bases outside the gene matches. Germline V gene sequence: CDR1 SGHVS, CDR2 FNYEAQ. This CDR3 has 16 residues. Here the CDR3 DNA reads TGTGCCAGCAGCCTCCGGACAGGGGGGTTTGGTACTGAAGCTTTCTTT. It yields the protein CASSLRTGGFGTEAFF. Based on the CDR3 plus reference TRBV7-6 and TRBJ1-1, the full variable domain is GAGVSQSPRYKVTKRGQDVALRCDPISGHVSLYWYRQALGQGPEFLTYFNYEAQQDKSGLPNDRFSAERPEGSISTLTIQRTEQRDSAMYRCASSLRTGGFGTEAFFGQGTRLTVV.

This rearrangement joins TRBV5-1 to TRBJ1-3, with 12 positions matching TRBD1. Germline loops: CDR1 SGHRS, CDR2 YFSETQ. CDR3 length: 17 residues. J was trimmed by 3 bases and V by 4 bases; bases with no gene match: 8. Written as DNA, the CDR3 is TGCGCCAGCAGCCTGAAGGGACAGGGGGCCTGTGGAAACACCATATATTTT. Translation gives CASSLKGQGACGNTIYF.

V gene TRBV28 combines with J gene TRBJ2-7; D is unresolved. CDR3 length equals 12 residues. Germline loops: CDR1 MDHEN, CDR2 SYDVKM. V lost 3 bases and J 1 base, leaving 4 bases between the germline ends. The CDR3 DNA follows: TGTGCCAGCAGTTTGGCATCCTACGAGCAGTACTTC. Translated, it gives CASSLASYEQYF. The complete variable domain, with remaining parts taken from reference TRBV28 and TRBJ2-7, reads DVKVTQSSRYLVKRTGEKVFLECVQDMDHENMFWYRQDPGLGLRLIYFSYDVKMKEKGDIPEGYSVSREKKERFSLILESASTNQTSMYLCASSLASYEQYFGPGTRLTVT.

This clone was found a few times. As DNA, the CDR3 is TGTGCCAGCAGCTTACTTCAGGACGAGCAGTACTTC. Residues: CASSLLQDEQYF. The chain is built from TRBV7-9 and TRBJ2-7; D is unresolved. This CDR3 region has 12 residues. The V and J ends lost 2 bases and 5 bases respectively, with 7 bases between them. Per the germline V gene, CDR1 is SEHNR and CDR2 is FQNEAQ (reference sequence).